This TCR beta chain emerged from a study of cytomegalovirus exposure and HLA in healthy donors. Findings and limits, study-wide: TCR beta sequences reportedly predicted most subjects' HLA-A and HLA-B alleles accurately. Later on, analysis showed that most CMV-associated TCR beta chains appeared to be HLA-restricted. Analyzed later, association rates of TCRs varied across HLA loci, with DRB1 most and HLA-C fewest.

Of note for this clone: Its antigen is currently unknown.

The CDR3 is made up of 15 amino acids. The V segment lost 3 bases and the J segment 1 base; nucleotides outside the gene matches: 4. In germline, CDR1 is SGHRS, CDR2 YFSETQ. The PCR had 60 Vbeta and 13 Jbeta primers. Clones were sequenced by immunoSEQ multiplex PCR, and TCRdb holds only the in-frame ones, with some missing. In the table there are roughly 100,000 clones, about four fifths of which are singletons. The chain is built from TRBV5-1 and TRBJ1-5, with 7 nucleotides matching TRBD1. Sequencing used PBMCs. The TCR comes from a man aged 40-49 years in good health and CMV-seropositive. CDR3 sequence reads: CASSSTGRSNQPQHF. The CDR3 DNA reads as TGCGCCAGCAGCTCGACAGGGCGGAGCAATCAGCCCCAGCATTTT.